This T cell receptor (beta chain) is from a study of response to subunit inactivated influenza vaccine. From the RT-PCR reads, TCRdb called clonotypes with MiXCR, one entry per CDR3 protein. The table has over 650,000 distinct CDR3 sequences, less than 20% seen once. General study points: Authors suggested each seasonal flu vaccination may recruit only limited numbers of new T cells.

With regard to this clonotype: As yet, its antigen is unknown.

CDR1 and CDR2 from the germline V gene are MNHNS and SASEGT. V dropped 6 bases and J dropped 3; count of bases not matched to a gene: 9. The CDR3 is made up of 15 amino acids. The receptor's source is a man aged 50 to 60 who received an inactivated influenza vaccine. J is TRBJ2-7 and V is TRBV6-1; 9 bases fit TRBD1. This specimen consisted of PBMCs from blood, obtained around 5 days after vaccination. For the CDR3, the DNA is TGTGCCAGCAGGCCCGGGACAGGGATAGGCTACGAGCAGTACTTC. Its translation: CASRPGTGIGYEQYF.